Listed here is a single T cell receptor beta chain. Germline V CDR1 and CDR2: MGHRA, YSYEKL. This CDR3 has 16 amino acids. This entry is derived from a study of blood T cells in healthy people across ages. PCR was performed a second time for about 7 to 12 cycles using a sample-barcoded 5' primer and a J-beta primer mix. TCRdb analysed the 5' RACE reads with MiXCR anew, one entry per CDR3 protein. The table lists under 1 million distinct CDR3 sequences, 44% of them singletons. Sequencing was performed on blood. This TCR derives from a man in his fifties or sixties in good health. The V call is TRBV4-1, the J call TRBJ2-1; the match to TRBD2 covers 8 bases. The J call may not be correct, given that the DNA end is closer to TRBJ2-7. CDR3 sequence (DNA): TGCGCCAGCAGCAGAGGAATAGCGGGGCCCTACAATGAGCAGTACTTC. This sequence encodes CASSRGIAGPYNEQYF.